The 20 T cell receptor beta chains given below trace back to one sample, sequenced in a study of T cells in localized non-small cell lung cancer. Profiled with immunoSEQ multiplex PCR; TCRdb holds only in-frame clones, not every one. The sample has around 40,000 clones, around 83% seen once. Here the sequenced sample was peripheral blood, taken before any cancer treatment. These receptors all come from a woman between 18 and 50 years old with stage III lung adenocarcinoma.

The chain combines TRBV6-1 with TRBJ1-4; D may be TRBD1 (5 bases). The CDR3 covers 13 residues. V was pared by 4 bases and J by 12 bases, with 15 bases between. Germline V CDR1 and CDR2: MNHNS, SASEGT. In DNA form, the CDR3 reads TGTGCCAGCAGTGTAGACCTAACGGGGGAACTGTTTTTT. It codes for CASSVDLTGELFF.

The genes are TRBV30 and TRBJ2-3, with 10 bases fitting TRBD2. V gave up 4 bases and J gave up 6 bases; unmatched junction bases: 13. Germline values: CDR1 GTSNPN, CDR2 SVGIG (reference sequence). This CDR3 region has 16 residues. For the CDR3, the DNA is TGTGCCTGGACTGATAAGGTAGCGGGAGGAAGGGATACGCAGTATTTT. The encoded protein is CAWTDKVAGGRDTQYF. Looking up the rest from reference TRBV30 and TRBJ2-3 gives the full variable domain: SQTIHQWPATLVQPVGSPLSLECTVEGTSNPNLYWYRQAAGRGLQLLFYSVGIGQISSEVPQNLSASRPQDRQFILSSKKLLLSDSGFYLCAWTDKVAGGRDTQYFGPGTRLTVL.

The chain is built from TRBV12-5 and TRBJ2-2; possibly TRBD1 or TRBD2 for D (5 bases each). This CDR3 contains 19 residues. Germline assignment: CDR1 LGHNT and CDR2 FRNRAP. Trimming removed 1 base from V and 6 bases from J, with 24 bases in between. The CDR3 nucleotides read TGTGCTAGTGGTTTGGCAAGGAAAATGGGGGAAGTTACCCCCGGGGAGCTGTTTTTT. This gives the protein CASGLARKMGEVTPGELFF. Full variable domain (rest looked up from reference TRBV12-5 and TRBJ2-2): DARVTQTPRHKVTEMGQEVTMRCQPILGHNTVFWYRQTMMQGLELLAYFRNRAPLDDSGMPKDRFSAEMPDATLATLKIQPSEPRDSAVYFCASGLARKMGEVTPGELFFGEGSRLTVL.

The chain links TRBV2 to TRBJ1-6, with 7 bases lining up with TRBD1. The trim removed 6 bases at V and 6 bases at J, leaving 5 bases unmatched. CDR1 is SNHLY and CDR2 is FYNNEI in the germline V gene. This CDR3 is built from 14 residues. CDR3 sequence: CASSLRDSNSPLHF. In nucleotides, the CDR3 is TGTGCCAGCAGCCTCCGGGACAGTAATTCACCCCTCCACTTT.

A few counts support this clone. V is TRBV5-6 and J is TRBJ1-5, with a possible D match to TRBD1 (5 bases). V lost 4 bases and J lost 0, with 11 bases in between. CDR1 is SGHDT, CDR2 YYEEEE, per germline. The CDR3 contains 15 residues. DNA for the CDR3: TGTGCCAGCAGCGTGCAGGGTTATAGCAATCAGCCCCAGCATTTT. This encodes CASSVQGYSNQPQHF. Full variable domain (missing parts from reference TRBV5-6 and TRBJ1-5): DAGVTQSPTHLIKTRGQQVTLRCSPKSGHDTVSWYQQALGQGPQFIFQYYEEEERQRGNFPDRFSGHQFPNYSSELNVNALLLGDSALYLCASSVQGYSNQPQHFGDGTRLSIL.

The chain combines TRBV7-2 with TRBJ2-7; TRBD1 is a possible D gene (5 bases). V shed 5 bases and J shed 5 bases, with 10 bases lying between them. The CDR3 has 12 residues. Germline V gives CDR1 SGHTA, CDR2 FQGNSA. The DNA of the CDR3 is TGTGCCAGCAGCCCCCAGGGCCACGAGCAGTACTTC. Protein: CASSPQGHEQYF.

This sequence joins TRBV6-1 and TRBJ1-1; no firm D call. Germline V CDR1 and CDR2: MNHNS, SASEGT. The CDR3 has 13 residues. The V end lost 3 bases, the J end lost 1 base, and 6 bases lay between the germline ends. The CDR3 DNA reads TGTGCCAGCAGTGACCCCGGGAACACTGAAGCTTTCTTT. Translated: CASSDPGNTEAFF.

The chain is built from TRBV7-2 and TRBJ2-5; D possibly corresponds to TRBD2 (5 bases). The V gene's germline CDR1 is SGHTA and CDR2 FQGNSA. The V gene lost 0 bases and the J gene lost 7 bases, with 9 bases spanning the gap. This CDR3 has 13 residues. The DNA of the CDR3 is TGTGCCAGCAGCTTAGCCGCCGCGGGGACCCAGTACTTC. Encoded protein: CASSLAAAGTQYF.

In its sample, this clone was seen once. This chain links TRBV15 with TRBJ1-2; 9 bases agree with TRBD1. With V trimmed by 5 bases and J by 5 bases, 9 bases remained unmatched. The CDR3 has 15 residues. Germline loops: CDR1 LNHNV, CDR2 YYDKDF (reference sequence). The chain's CDR3 is CATSAQGTGKYGYTF. The CDR3 coding sequence is TGTGCCACCAGCGCCCAGGGGACAGGGAAATATGGCTACACCTTC.

CDR3 sequence reads: CASSQGATRDYYEQYF. DNA for the CDR3: TGCGCCAGCAGCCAAGGCGCGACTAGGGACTACTACGAGCAGTACTTC. The chain has TRBV4-1 and TRBJ2-7, with TRBD2 identical over 7 bases. The CDR3 covers 16 residues. The germline CDR1 and CDR2 sequences are MGHRA and YSYEKL. J lost 3 bases, V lost 1 base, and 9 bases had no gene match.

About this clone: This sample includes further DNA sequences coding for the same CDR3. This rearrangement joins TRBV7-9 to TRBJ2-7; D is unclear. Germline values: CDR1 SEHNR, CDR2 FQNEAQ (reference sequence). This CDR3 has 11 amino acids. Trimming left V 1 base short and J 4 bases short, with 2 bases between. This CDR3 is CASSLEYEQYF. The DNA for the CDR3 is TGTGCCAGCAGCTTAGAATACGAGCAGTACTTC.

This rearrangement joins TRBV12-5 to TRBJ1-1, with D unclear. The germline V gene encodes CDR1 LGHNT and CDR2 FRNRAP. CDR3 size: 13 residues. Trimming cost V 1 base and J 2 bases, with 5 bases left between them. CDR3 in amino acids: CASGLAANTEAFF. The DNA for the CDR3 is TGTGCTAGTGGTTTGGCTGCCAACACTGAAGCTTTCTTT.

This CDR3 reads CASSELAKRLAKNIQYF. The CDR3 nucleotides read TGTGCCAGCAGTGAATTGGCGAAAAGGCTAGCCAAAAACATTCAGTACTTC. The chain joins TRBV6-1 to TRBJ2-4; D is uncertain. The CDR3 spans 17 residues. Germline values: CDR1 MNHNS, CDR2 SASEGT. Trimming took 2 bases from V and 0 from J, leaving 14 bases between them.

Only a few counts were recorded for this clone. The chain employs TRBV4-1 and TRBJ2-6; D is tentatively TRBD1 or TRBD2 (5 bases each). This CDR3 is 15 amino acids long. V dropped 4 bases and J dropped 4 bases, with 11 bases sitting between them. Germline V gene lookup returns CDR1 MGHRA and CDR2 YSYEKL. The CDR3 reads CASSPMGVGANVLTF. In DNA form, the CDR3 reads TGCGCCAGCAGCCCCATGGGGGTCGGGGCCAACGTCCTGACTTTC.

The chain has TRBV4-1 and TRBJ2-7; D perhaps matches TRBD1 (6 bases). The germline CDR1 and CDR2 sequences are MGHRA and YSYEKL. V shed 5 bases and J shed 0 bases, with 14 bases lying between them. The CDR3 has 15 residues. The CDR3 DNA sequence: TGCGCCAGCAGCATCCGACAGGAAAGCTCCTACGAGCAGTACTTC. It specifies CASSIRQESSYEQYF.

The chain links TRBV30 to TRBJ2-3; 7 bases agree with TRBD2. CDR3 length: 14 amino acids. Per germline, CDR1 GTSNPN and CDR2 SVGIG (reference sequence). The trim removed 8 bases at V and 1 base at J, leaving 9 bases unmatched. The CDR3 bases are TGTGCCGGATGGCCGGGGGGTGGCACAGATACGCAGTATTTT. This codes for CAGWPGGGTDTQYF.

The rearrangement links TRBV10-3 to TRBJ2-6; tentatively, D is TRBD1 (5 bases). V shed 6 bases and J shed 2 bases, with 14 bases lying between them. Germline CDR1 reads ENHRY; CDR2 reads SYGVKD. The CDR3 spans 16 residues. CDR3: CAIRQGIIAGANVLTF. The DNA of the CDR3 is TGTGCCATCAGGCAGGGAATAATAGCTGGGGCCAACGTCCTGACTTTC.

This chain joins TRBV4-2 and TRBJ1-1; D is perhaps TRBD1 (5 bases). CDR1 and CDR2 (germline): LGHNA, YNFKEQ. The CDR3 is 14 residues long. Trimming pared 3 bases from V and 4 bases from J, leaving 12 bases between. CDR3 loop: CASSHGGAGTEAFF. DNA of the CDR3: TGTGCCAGCAGCCATGGTGGGGCAGGCACTGAAGCTTTCTTT.

The chain joins TRBV7-3 to TRBJ2-6, with D uncertain. Germline V lookup: CDR1 SGHTA, CDR2 FQGTGA. Trimming took off 3 bases at V and 2 bases at J, with 2 bases between the two ends. The CDR3 has 13 amino acids. The CDR3 sequence is CASSFTGANVLTF. For the CDR3, the DNA is TGTGCCAGCAGCTTTACTGGGGCCAACGTCCTGACTTTC.

The chain is built from TRBV19 and TRBJ1-2; 7 bases align to TRBD1. V shed 3 bases and J 2 bases; nucleotides not matched to a gene: 6. Germline V gene lookup returns CDR1 LNHDA and CDR2 SQIVND (reference sequence). The CDR3 covers 15 residues. CDR3 region: CASSMVGTANYGYTF. The DNA for the CDR3 is TGTGCCAGTAGTATGGTGGGGACAGCGAACTATGGCTACACCTTC.